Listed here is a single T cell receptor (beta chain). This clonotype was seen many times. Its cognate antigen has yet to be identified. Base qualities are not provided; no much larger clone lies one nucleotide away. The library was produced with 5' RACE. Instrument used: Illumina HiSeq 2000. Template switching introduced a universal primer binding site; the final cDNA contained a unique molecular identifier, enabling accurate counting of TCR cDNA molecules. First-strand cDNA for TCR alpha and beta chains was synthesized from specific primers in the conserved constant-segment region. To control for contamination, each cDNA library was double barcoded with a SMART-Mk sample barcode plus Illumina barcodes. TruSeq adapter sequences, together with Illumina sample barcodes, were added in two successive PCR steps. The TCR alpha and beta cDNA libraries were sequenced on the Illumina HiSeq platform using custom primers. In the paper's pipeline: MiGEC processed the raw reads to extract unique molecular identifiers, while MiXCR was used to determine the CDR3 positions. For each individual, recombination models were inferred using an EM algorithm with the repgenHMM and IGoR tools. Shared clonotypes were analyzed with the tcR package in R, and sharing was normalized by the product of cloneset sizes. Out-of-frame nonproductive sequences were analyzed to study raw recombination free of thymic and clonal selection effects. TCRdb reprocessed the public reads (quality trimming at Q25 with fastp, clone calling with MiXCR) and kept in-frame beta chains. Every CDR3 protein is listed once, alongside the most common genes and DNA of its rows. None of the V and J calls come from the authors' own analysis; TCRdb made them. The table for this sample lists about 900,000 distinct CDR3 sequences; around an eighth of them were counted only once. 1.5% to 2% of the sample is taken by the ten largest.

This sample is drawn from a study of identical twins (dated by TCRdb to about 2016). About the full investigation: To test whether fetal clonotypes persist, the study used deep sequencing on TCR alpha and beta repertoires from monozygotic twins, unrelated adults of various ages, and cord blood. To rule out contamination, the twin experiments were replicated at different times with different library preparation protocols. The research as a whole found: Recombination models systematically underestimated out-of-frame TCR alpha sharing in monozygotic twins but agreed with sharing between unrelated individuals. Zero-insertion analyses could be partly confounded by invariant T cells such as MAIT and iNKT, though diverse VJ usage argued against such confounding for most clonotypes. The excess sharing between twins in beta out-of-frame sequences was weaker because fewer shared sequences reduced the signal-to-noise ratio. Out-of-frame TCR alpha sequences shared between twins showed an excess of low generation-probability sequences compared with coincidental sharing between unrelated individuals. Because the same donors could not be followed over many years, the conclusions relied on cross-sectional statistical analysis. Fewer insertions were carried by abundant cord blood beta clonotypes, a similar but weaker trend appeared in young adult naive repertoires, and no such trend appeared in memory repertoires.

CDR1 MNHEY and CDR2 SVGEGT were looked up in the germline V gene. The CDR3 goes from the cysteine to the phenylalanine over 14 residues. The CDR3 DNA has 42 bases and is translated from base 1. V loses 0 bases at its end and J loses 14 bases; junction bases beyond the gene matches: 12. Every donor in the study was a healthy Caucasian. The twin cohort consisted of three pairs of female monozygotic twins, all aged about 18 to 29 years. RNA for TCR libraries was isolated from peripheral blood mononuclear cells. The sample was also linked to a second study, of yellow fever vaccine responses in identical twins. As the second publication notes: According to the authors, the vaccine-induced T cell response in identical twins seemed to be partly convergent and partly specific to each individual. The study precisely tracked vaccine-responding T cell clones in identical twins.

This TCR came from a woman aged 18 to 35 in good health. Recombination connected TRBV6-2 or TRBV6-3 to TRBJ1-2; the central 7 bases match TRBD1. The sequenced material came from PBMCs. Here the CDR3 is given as CASSYSRQGVARTF. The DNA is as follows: TGTGCCAGCAGTTACTCACGCCAGGGGGTAGCAAGGACCTTC.